The clone carrying this T cell receptor (beta chain) was detected only once. Clones were read by immunoSEQ multiplex PCR, and TCRdb kept only the in-frame ones, dropping some. The top ten hold more than 0.8% of the sample, which has 320,000 or so clones, roughly 90% seen once. This record belongs to a study of blood T cell repertoires in COVID-19. Germline CDR1 SGHKS, CDR2 YYEKEE (reference sequence). The CDR3 has 14 amino acids. V lost 4 bases and J lost 5; bases outside the gene matches: 5. The sample was PBMCs or T cells enriched from blood (not recorded which). The rearrangement uses TRBV5-5 and TRBJ2-4, with 8 positions matching TRBD1. The receptor comes from a woman in her 30s who had recovered from COVID-19. CDR3 in amino acids: CASSVDRAENIQYF. The DNA of the CDR3 is TGTGCCAGCAGCGTGGACAGGGCGGAAAACATTCAGTACTTC.